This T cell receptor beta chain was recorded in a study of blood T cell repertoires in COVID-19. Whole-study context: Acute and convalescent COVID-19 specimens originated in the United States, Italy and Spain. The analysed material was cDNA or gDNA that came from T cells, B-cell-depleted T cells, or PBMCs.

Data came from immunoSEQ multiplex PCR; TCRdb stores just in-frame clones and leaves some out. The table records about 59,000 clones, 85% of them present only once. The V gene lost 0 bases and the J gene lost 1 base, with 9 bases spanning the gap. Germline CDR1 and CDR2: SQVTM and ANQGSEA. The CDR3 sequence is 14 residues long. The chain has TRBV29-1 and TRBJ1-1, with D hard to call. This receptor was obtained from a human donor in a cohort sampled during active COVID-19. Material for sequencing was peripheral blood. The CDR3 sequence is CSVEDHHGNTEAFF. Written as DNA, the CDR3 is TGCAGCGTTGAAGATCACCACGGGAACACTGAAGCTTTCTTT.